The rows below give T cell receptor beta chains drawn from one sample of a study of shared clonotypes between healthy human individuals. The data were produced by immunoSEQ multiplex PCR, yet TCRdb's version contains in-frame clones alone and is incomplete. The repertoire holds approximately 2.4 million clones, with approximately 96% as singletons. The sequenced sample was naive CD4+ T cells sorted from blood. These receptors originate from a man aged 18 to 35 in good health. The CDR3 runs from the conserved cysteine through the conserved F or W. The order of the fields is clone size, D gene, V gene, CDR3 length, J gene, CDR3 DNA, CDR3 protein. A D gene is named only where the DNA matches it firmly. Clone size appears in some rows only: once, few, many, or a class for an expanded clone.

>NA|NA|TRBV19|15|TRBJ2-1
TGTGCCAGTACCAAGGTCGTTAGCTCCTACAATGAGCAGTTCTTC
CASTKVVSSYNEQFF
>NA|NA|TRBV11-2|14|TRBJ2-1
TGTGCCAGCACCCCCGGGGAGTTACGGAATGAGCAGTTCTTC
CASTPGELRNEQFF
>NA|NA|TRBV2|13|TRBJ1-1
TGTGCCAGCAGTAGGGTGTCAAACACTGAAGCTTTCTTT
CASSRVSNTEAFF
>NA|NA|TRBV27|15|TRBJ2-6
TGTGCCAGCAGTTTCAAACAACTTGGGGCCAACGTCCTGACTTTC
CASSFKQLGANVLTF
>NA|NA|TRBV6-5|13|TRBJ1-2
TGTGCCAGCAGTTATGACAGTCATTATGGCTACACCTTC
CASSYDSHYGYTF
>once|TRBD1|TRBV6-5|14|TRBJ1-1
TGTGCCAGCAGTCCGGGACAGGGGACCACTGAAGCTTTCTTT
CASSPGQGTTEAFF
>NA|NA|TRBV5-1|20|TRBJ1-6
TGCGCCAGCAGCTTGGATGCTCGGATTGGGGGGAGCTCCTATAATTCACCCCTCCACTTT
CASSLDARIGGSSYNSPLHF
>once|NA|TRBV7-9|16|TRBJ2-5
TGTGCCAGCAGCTTAGTGAGCGGCGGCCTAATAGAGACCCAGTACTTC
CASSLVSGGLIETQYF
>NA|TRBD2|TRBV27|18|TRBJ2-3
TGTGCCAGCAGTTTATCGTCCCGGACTAGCGGGGGGGCCGGGACGCAGTATTTT
CASSLSSRTSGGAGTQYF
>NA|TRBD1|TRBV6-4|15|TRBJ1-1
TGTGCCAGCAGTGACCCCAGGGACAGTCGTACTGAAGCTTTCTTT
CASSDPRDSRTEAFF
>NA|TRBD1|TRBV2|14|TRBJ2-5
TGTGCCAGCAGTGCCTCCGGGACAGCAGAGACCCAGTACTTC
CASSASGTAETQYF
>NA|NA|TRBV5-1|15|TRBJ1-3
TGCGCCAGCAGCTTGGAGGGCAGAACCGCCAACACCATATATTTT
CASSLEGRTANTIYF
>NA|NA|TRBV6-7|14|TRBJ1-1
TGTGCCAGCAGTTACTCCGGGGCGTTCACTGAAGCTTTCTTT
CASSYSGAFTEAFF
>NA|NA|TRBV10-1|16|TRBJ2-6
TGCGCCAGCAGTGAAGGCAGGACGAATGGGGCCAACGTCCTGACTTTC
CASSEGRTNGANVLTF
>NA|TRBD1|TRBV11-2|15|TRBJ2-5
TGTGCCAGCAGCTTAGAAGGGACAGACAAAGAGACCCAGTACTTC
CASSLEGTDKETQYF
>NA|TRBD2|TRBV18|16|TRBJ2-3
TGTGCCAGCTCACCACCTGCGGGAGGGGGCACAGATACGCAGTATTTT
CASSPPAGGGTDTQYF